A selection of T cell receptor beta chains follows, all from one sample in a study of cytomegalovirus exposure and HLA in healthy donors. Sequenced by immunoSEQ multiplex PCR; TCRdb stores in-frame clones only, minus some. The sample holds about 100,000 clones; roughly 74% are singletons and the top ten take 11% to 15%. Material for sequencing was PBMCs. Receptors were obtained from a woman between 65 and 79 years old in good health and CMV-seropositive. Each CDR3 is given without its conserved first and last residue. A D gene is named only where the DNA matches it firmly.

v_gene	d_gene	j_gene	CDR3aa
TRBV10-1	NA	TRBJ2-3	ASNNPQGGRGTDTQY
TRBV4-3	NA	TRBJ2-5	ASSPTAPPLARETQY
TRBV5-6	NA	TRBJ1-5	ASSLSPQGNNQPQH
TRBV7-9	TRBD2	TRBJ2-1	ASSLTSGINEQF
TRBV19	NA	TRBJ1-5	ASSGRGALGNQPQH
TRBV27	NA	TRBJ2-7	ASRLGNSYEQY
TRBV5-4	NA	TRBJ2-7	ASSTQDRSSYEQY
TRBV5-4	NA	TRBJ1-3	ASSSVRDSGNTIY
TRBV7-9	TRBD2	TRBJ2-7	ASSFRESSGTYEQY
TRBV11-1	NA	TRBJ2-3	ASSTMRADTQY
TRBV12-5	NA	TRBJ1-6	ASGLTREGRSSYNSPLH
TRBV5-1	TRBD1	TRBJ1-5	ASSFQGGSQPQH
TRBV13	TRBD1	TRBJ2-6	ASSLSGQGFSGANVLT
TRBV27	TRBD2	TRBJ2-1	ASSSLGGAYNEQF
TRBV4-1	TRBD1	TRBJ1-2	ASSPGTANYGYT
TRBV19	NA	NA	ASSIMAGMNYEQY
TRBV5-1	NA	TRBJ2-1	ASSLGYREVGEQF
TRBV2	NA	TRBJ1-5	ASSEGGRRQPQH
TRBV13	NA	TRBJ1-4	ASSSRQATNEKLF
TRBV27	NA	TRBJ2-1	ASSRRLVAYNEQF
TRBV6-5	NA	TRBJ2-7	ASSYSYGTYEQY
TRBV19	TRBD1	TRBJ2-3	ASSPQGAWGTDTQY
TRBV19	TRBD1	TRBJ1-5	ASSLAGQGSDSNQPQH
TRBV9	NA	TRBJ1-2	ASSVGGQFAYGYT
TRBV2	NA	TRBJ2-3	ASSEQRQGPDTQY
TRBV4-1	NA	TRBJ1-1	ASSQDPGRAYTEAF
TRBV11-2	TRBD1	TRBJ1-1	ASSRSGQGGWNTEAF
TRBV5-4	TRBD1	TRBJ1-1	ASSLSPTGGDTEAF
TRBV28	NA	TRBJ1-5	ASSFPGRGVSNQPQH
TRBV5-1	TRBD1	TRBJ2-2	ASSSWDRGSNTGELF
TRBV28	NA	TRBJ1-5	ASSSAARRTQH
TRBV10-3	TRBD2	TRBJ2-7	AIRAAGLAYEQY
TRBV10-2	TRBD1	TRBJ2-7	ASRLTGGYYEQY
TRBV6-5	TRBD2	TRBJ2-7	ASIRTAGGTYEQY
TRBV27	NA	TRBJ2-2	ASRGGNAGELF
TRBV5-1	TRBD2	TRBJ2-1	ASSLGTSGSSYNEQF
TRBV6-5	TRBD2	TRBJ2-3	ASSRGGAGTQY
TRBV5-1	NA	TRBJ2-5	ASSTPAGTKETQY
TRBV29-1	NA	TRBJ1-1	SVRQVQNTEAF
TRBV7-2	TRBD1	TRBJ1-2	ASSWTGTGRSYT
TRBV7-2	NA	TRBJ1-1	ASSFRGSSGEAF
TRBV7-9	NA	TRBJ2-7	ASSPPGYEQY
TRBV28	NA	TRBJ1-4	ASSSTAGGEKLF
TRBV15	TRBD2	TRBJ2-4	ATSRGISGERGDIQY
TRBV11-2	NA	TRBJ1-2	ASSPGQDYGYT
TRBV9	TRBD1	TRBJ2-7	ASSSTTGVGYEQY